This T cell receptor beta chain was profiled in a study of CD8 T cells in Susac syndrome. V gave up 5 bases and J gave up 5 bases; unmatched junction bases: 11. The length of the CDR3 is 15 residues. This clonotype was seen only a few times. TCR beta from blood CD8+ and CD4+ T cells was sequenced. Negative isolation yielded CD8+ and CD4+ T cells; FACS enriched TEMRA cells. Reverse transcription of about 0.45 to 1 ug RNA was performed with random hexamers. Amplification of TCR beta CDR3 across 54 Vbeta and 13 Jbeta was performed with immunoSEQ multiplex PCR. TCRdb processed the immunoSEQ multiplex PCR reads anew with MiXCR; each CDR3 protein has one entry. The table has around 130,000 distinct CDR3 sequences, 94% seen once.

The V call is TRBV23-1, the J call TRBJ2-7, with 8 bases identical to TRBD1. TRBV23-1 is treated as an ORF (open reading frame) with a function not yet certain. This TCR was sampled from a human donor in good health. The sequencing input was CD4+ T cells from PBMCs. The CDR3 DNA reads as TGCGCCAGCAGTGACAGGGGAACAAGTAGGCACGAGCAGTACTTC. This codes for CASSDRGTSRHEQYF.